This T cell receptor (beta chain) was recorded in a study of blood T cell repertoires in COVID-19. As for the study in general: Samples taken during acute and convalescent COVID-19 were collected in the United States, Italy and Spain. PBMCs, B-cell-depleted T cells, or T cells provided the cDNA or gDNA that made up the material.

Per germline, CDR1 MNHEY and CDR2 SMNVEV (reference sequence). Between the trimmed V and J ends, which lost 5 bases and 0 bases, there was a span of 11 bases. This CDR3 comprises 16 residues. Original data processing: Estimation of nucleated cell counts relied on the amplification of reference gene primers. Repertoires were generated with immunoSEQ multiplex PCR, while TCRdb's copy carries only in-frame clones and drops some. The V and J calls and the clone size are those of that table, but D and trimming were determined from the DNA. Among 230,000 or so clones listed, about 91% were seen once. Clinical histories supplied by participants themselves formed the basis of cohort assignment.

The chain has TRBV27 and TRBJ2-6, with a tentative D call TRBD1 (6 bases). The sequencing sample was made of PBMCs or T cells enriched from blood (not recorded which). The source of this sequence is a woman between 35 and 50 years old with acute COVID-19. The CDR3 nucleotides are TGTGCCAGCAGTCCACGGACAGACTCTGGGGCCAACGTCCTGACTTTC. As protein: CASSPRTDSGANVLTF. Variable domain in full (rest from reference TRBV27 and TRBJ2-6): EAQVTQNPRYLITVTGKKLTVTCSQNMNHEYMSWYRQDPGLGLRQIYYSMNVEVTDKGDVPEGYKVSRKEKRNFPLILESPSPNQTSLYFCASSPRTDSGANVLTFGAGSRLTVL.